This T cell receptor beta chain was obtained from a study of CD8 T cells in Susac syndrome. With random hexamers, reverse transcription was performed on about 0.5 to 1 ug of RNA. One entry per CDR3 protein results from TCRdb running MiXCR on the immunoSEQ multiplex PCR reads. Of 150,000 to 160,000 distinct CDR3 sequences detected, around 96% appear once; the ten largest clones hold approximately 0.15%. Germline V CDR1 and CDR2: MRHNA, SNTAGT. CDR3 length: 13 residues. V lost 4 bases to trimming and J lost 5 bases; unmatched junction nucleotides: 4. Input material: CD4+ T cells from PBMCs. This sequence was found in a human donor with Susac syndrome. The rearrangement uses TRBV6-4 and TRBJ1-1; TRBD1 matches 7 bases. CDR3 DNA: TGTGCCAGCAGTGTCGACAGGGCTACTGAAGCTTTCTTT. Translation: CASSVDRATEAFF.